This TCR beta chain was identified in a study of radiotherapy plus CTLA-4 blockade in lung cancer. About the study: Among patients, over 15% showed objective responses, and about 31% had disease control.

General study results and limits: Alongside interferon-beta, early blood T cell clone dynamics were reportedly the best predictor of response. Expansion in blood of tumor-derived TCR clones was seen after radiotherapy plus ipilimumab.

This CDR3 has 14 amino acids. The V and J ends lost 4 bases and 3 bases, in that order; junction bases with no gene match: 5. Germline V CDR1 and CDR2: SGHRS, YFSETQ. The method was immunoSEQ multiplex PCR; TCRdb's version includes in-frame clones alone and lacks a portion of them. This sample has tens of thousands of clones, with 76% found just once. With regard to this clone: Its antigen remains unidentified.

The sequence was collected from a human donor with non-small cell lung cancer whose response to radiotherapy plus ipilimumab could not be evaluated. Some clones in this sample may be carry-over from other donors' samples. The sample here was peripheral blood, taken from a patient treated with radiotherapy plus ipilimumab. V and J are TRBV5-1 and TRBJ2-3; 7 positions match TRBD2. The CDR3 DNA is TGCGCCAGCAGCCTAGACGGGGGGACAGATACGCAGTATTTT. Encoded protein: CASSLDGGTDTQYF. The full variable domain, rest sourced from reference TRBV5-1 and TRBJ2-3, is KAGVTQTPRYLIKTRGQQVTLSCSPISGHRSVSWYQQTPGQGLQFLFEYFSETQRNKGNFPGRFSGRQFSNSRSEMNVSTLELGDSALYLCASSLDGGTDTQYFGPGTRLTVL.